This section outlines one TCR beta chain sequence together with its context. The V and J ends lost 3 bases and 2 bases respectively, with 8 bases between them. The CDR3 consists of 14 residues. Germline assignment: CDR1 LNHDA and CDR2 SQIVND (reference sequence). The Seattle patients, enrolled during active infection, were followed longitudinally. The data originate from a study of blood T cell repertoires in COVID-19. Study in general: Sites across the United States, Italy and Spain contributed samples from acute and convalescent COVID-19. In each case, the material was cDNA or gDNA derived from T cells, B-cell-depleted T cells, or PBMCs.

Per the study methods: For nucleated cells, counts were estimated from reference gene primer amplification. Here immunoSEQ multiplex PCR was the method, and the copy in TCRdb shows in-frame clones only, minus some. V and J calls and clone size are those listed in that table; D and trimming were worked out from the DNA. Found here are around 160,000 clones, more than 85% of them singletons; the top ten hold roughly 2.1%. This clonotype originated in a woman in her sixties or seventies with COVID-19, enrolled during active disease. Source material: peripheral blood. The chain combines TRBV19 with TRBJ1-5; D is perhaps TRBD1 (5 bases). The CDR3 DNA reads as TGTGCCAGTAGTATGGCCAGGGGCAATCAGCCCCAGCATTTT. This sequence encodes CASSMARGNQPQHF.